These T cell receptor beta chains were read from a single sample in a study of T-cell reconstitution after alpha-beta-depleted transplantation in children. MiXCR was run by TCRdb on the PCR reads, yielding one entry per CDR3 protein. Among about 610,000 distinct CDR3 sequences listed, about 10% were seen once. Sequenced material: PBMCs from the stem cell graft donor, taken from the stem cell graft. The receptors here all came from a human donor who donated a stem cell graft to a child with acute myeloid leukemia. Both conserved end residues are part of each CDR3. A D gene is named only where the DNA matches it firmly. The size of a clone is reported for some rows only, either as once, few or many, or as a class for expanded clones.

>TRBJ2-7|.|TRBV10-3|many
CAISELQGSSYEQYF
TGTGCCATCAGTGAGCTCCAGGGAAGCTCCTACGAGCAGTACTTC
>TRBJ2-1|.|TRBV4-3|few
CASSQDLSPNNEQFF
TGCGCCAGCAGCCAAGATCTTAGCCCGAACAATGAGCAGTTCTTC
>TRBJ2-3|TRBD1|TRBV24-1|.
CATSALLGRDRGTDTQYF
TGTGCCACCAGTGCCCTTTTAGGTAGGGACAGGGGCACAGATACGCAGTATTTT
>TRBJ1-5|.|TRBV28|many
CASSSPPGNRYQPQHF
TGTGCCAGCAGTTCCCCCCCAGGGAACAGGTATCAGCCCCAGCATTTT
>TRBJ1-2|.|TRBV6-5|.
CASSYIGKDGYTF
TGTGCCAGCAGTTACATCGGGAAAGATGGCTACACCTTC
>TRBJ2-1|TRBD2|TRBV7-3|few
CASSLGGLGVNEQFF
TGTGCCAGCAGCTTAGGAGGACTAGGGGTCAATGAGCAGTTCTTC
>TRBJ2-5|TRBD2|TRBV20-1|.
CSARDGGRALETQYF
TGCAGTGCTAGAGATGGCGGGAGGGCCTTGGAGACCCAGTACTTC
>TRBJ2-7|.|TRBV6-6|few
CASRGRHSYEQYF
TGTGCCAGCAGAGGCAGGCACTCCTACGAGCAGTACTTC
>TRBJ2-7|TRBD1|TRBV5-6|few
CASSPLGTGDYEQYF
TGTGCCAGCAGCCCCCTAGGGACAGGGGACTACGAGCAGTACTTC
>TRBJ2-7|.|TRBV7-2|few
CASSSRPRAGYTF
TGTGCCAGCAGCTCGCGACCTAGGGCGGGCTATACTTTC
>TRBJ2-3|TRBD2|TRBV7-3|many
CASSPSGRAPDTQYF
TGTGCCAGCAGCCCTAGCGGGAGGGCCCCAGATACGCAGTATTTT
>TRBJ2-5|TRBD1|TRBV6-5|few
CASSYLGQGGAQYF
TGTGCCAGCAGTTACTTGGGACAGGGGGGAGCCCAGTACTTC
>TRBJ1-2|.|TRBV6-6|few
CASSYGGTRGYTF
TGTGCCAGCAGTTACGGGGGGACGAGAGGCTACACCTTC
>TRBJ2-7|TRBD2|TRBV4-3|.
CASSQLLAGAYEQYF
TGCGCCAGCAGCCAGTTACTAGCGGGAGCCTACGAGCAGTACTTC
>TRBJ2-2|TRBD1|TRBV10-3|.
CAISTSPGQGKLNTGELFF
TGTGCCATCTCCACCTCGCCGGGACAGGGGAAGTTGAACACCGGGGAGCTGTTTTTT
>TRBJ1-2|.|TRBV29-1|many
CSVGGRLGYTF
TGCAGCGTGGGGGGACGGCTGGGCTACACCTTC
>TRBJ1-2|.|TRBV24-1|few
CATSDLGVSGYTF
TGTGCCACCAGTGATTTGGGGGTGAGCGGCTACACCTTC
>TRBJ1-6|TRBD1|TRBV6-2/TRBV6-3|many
CASSSNTGGESPLHF
TGTGCCAGCAGTTCCAACACAGGGGGAGAATCACCCCTCCACTTT
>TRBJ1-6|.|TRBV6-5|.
CASSYRNNSPLHF
TGTGCCAGCAGTTACCGGAATAATTCACCCCTCCACTTT
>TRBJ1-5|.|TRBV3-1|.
CASSQVGRSQPQHF
TGTGCCAGCAGCCAAGTTGGGAGAAGCCAGCCCCAGCATTTT
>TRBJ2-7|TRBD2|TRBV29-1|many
CSVEERAGGEDEQYF
TGCAGCGTTGAAGAAAGAGCGGGAGGCGAGGACGAGCAGTACTTC
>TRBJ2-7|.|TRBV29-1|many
CSVVRDRNSYEQYF
TGCAGCGTTGTCCGGGACCGAAACTCCTACGAGCAGTACTTC
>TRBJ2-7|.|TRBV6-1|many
CASRGRRTSYEQYF
TGTGCCAGCAGAGGCAGACGGACCTCCTACGAGCAGTACTTC
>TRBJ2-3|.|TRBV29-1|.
CSVDYSADTQYF
TGCAGCGTTGATTACAGTGCAGATACGCAGTATTTT
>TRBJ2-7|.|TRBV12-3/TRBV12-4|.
CASSWRQGGPYEQYF
TGTGCCAGCAGCTGGAGACAGGGAGGTCCCTACGAGCAGTACTTC
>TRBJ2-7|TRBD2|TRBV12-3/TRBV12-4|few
CASREREATYEQYF
TGTGCCAGCAGAGAGCGGGAGGCGACCTACGAGCAGTACTTC
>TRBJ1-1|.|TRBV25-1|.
CASSEYGGIAEAFF
TGTGCCAGCAGTGAATATGGGGGGATCGCTGAAGCTTTCTTT
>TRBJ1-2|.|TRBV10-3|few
CAITHTDTDLGYTF
TGTGCCATCACCCACACCGACACCGACCTTGGCTACACCTTC
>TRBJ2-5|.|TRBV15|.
CATSDRIQETQYF
TGTGCCACCAGCGATAGGATTCAAGAGACCCAGTACTTC
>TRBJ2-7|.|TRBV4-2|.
CASSRGSGAGLEQYF
TGTGCCAGCAGCCGTGGATCGGGGGCAGGGCTGGAGCAGTACTTC
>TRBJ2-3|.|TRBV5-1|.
CASQEPGTDTQYF
TGCGCCAGCCAGGAGCCGGGCACAGATACGCAGTATTTT
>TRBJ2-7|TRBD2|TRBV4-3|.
CASSQGSGLAAYEQYF
TGCGCCAGCAGCCAAGGATCGGGACTAGCGGCCTACGAGCAGTACTTC
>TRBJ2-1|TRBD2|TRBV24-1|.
CATGSTSGLNNEQFF
TGTGCCACCGGCTCAACTAGCGGACTAAACAATGAGCAGTTCTTC
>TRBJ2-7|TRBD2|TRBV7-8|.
CASSLATSGPYEQYF
TGTGCCAGCAGCTTAGCGACTAGCGGTCCCTACGAGCAGTACTTC
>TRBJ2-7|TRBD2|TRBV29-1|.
CSVGASGPSYEQYF
TGCAGCGTTGGTGCTAGCGGGCCCTCCTACGAGCAGTACTTC
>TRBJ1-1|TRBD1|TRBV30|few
CAWDGTGTGVTEAFF
TGTGCCTGGGACGGGACCGGGACAGGGGTTACTGAAGCTTTCTTT
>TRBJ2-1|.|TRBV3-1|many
CASSQDQYSYNEQFF
TGTGCCAGCAGCCAAGATCAGTATTCCTACAATGAGCAGTTCTTC
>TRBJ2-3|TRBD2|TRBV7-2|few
CASSALLAGGPDTQYF
TGTGCCAGCAGCGCGTTGCTAGCGGGAGGGCCGGATACGCAGTATTTT
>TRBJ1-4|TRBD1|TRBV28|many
CASSSPGGFEKLFF
TGTGCCAGCAGTTCGCCAGGGGGTTTCGAAAAACTGTTTTTT
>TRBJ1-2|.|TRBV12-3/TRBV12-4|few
CASSGGGEGRYGYTF
TGTGCCAGCAGTGGAGGGGGGGAAGGACGGTATGGCTACACCTTC
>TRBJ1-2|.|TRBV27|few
CASSSRWQEGGYTF
TGTGCCAGCAGTTCGCGTTGGCAGGAAGGGGGCTACACCTTC
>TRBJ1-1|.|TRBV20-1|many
CSARHQGKSNTEAFF
TGCAGTGCTAGGCACCAGGGGAAAAGCAACACTGAAGCTTTCTTT
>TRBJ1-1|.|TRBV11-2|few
CAAAGTPF
TGTGCCGCTGCCGGGACTCCCTTT
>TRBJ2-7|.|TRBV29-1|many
CSLRTERRDETRRSYEQYF
TGCAGCCTAAGAACCGAACGGCGGGACGAGACCCGGAGGTCCTACGAGCAGTACTTC
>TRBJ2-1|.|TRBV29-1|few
CSPLGLNNEQFF
TGCAGCCCCCTCGGGTTAAACAATGAGCAGTTCTTC
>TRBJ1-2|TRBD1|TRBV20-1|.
CSAMDRAGAYTSRGYTF
TGCAGTGCTATGGACAGGGCCGGAGCTTATACGTCCCGAGGCTACACCTTC
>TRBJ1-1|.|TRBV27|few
CASSLSPMREQPNTEAFF
TGTGCCAGCAGTTTATCACCAATGCGGGAACAGCCGAACACTGAAGCTTTCTTT
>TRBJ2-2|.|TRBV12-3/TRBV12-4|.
CASSFPTLTGELFF
TGTGCCAGCAGTTTCCCCACCCTCACCGGGGAGCTGTTTTTT
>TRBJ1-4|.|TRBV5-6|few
CASSLAGVEEKLFF
TGTGCCAGCAGCTTGGCGGGGGTTGAGGAAAAACTGTTTTTT
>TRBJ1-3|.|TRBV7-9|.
CASSLITSSGNTIYF
TGTGCCAGCAGCTTAATTACGTCCTCTGGAAACACCATATATTTT
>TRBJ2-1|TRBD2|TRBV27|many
CASSPSSGTYNEQFF
TGTGCCAGCAGTCCCTCTAGCGGCACCTACAATGAGCAGTTCTTC
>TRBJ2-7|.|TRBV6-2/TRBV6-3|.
CASTTQAGAYEQYF
TGTGCCAGCACGACCCAGGCAGGGGCCTACGAGCAGTACTTC
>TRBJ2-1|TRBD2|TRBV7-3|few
CASSPASGRTNEQFF
TGTGCCAGCAGCCCCGCTAGCGGGAGAACGAATGAGCAGTTCTTC
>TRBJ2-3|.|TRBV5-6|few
CASSSLAREGTDTQYF
TGTGCCAGCAGTTCCCTAGCGCGCGAGGGAACAGATACGCAGTATTTT
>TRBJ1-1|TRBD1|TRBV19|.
CASSIGTGAMNTEAFF
TGTGCCAGTAGTATTGGGACAGGCGCCATGAACACTGAAGCTTTCTTT
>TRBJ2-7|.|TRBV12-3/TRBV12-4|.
CASRRSPAAEQYF
TGTGCCAGCAGAAGATCGCCGGCCGCCGAGCAGTACTTC
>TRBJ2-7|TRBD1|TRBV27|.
CASRPDRIDSYEQYF
TGTGCCAGCAGGCCGGACAGGATTGACTCCTACGAGCAGTACTTC
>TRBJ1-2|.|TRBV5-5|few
CASSLEAQGRTDGYTF
TGTGCCAGCAGCTTGGAGGCTCAGGGGCGCACGGATGGCTACACCTTC
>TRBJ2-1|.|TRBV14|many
CASSQGQLLVNEQFF
TGTGCCAGCAGCCAAGGTCAGCTACTTGTGAATGAGCAGTTCTTC
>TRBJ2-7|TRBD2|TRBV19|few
CATRGGSRSYEQYF
TGTGCCACCAGAGGCGGGAGCCGTTCCTACGAGCAGTACTTC